This T cell receptor beta chain is drawn from a study of shared clonotypes between healthy human individuals. Study-level findings and limits: Researchers sampled blood only, noting tissue repertoires likely differ.

At the deep level, the assay was run. Per the original data handling: With immunoSEQ giving junction-only sequences and no quality scores, filtering differed. The table came from immunoSEQ multiplex PCR; TCRdb's copy has only in-frame clones and leaves some out. V, J and clone size are taken as reported in that table, and D and trimming were inferred from the DNA itself. Here the sample spans 2.3 million or so clones, more than 85% being singletons. Points on this clone: The antigen remains undetermined.

This CDR3 region has 11 residues. V shed 3 bases and J shed 5 bases, with 2 bases lying between them. The germline gives CDR1 MDHEN, CDR2 SYDVKM. What was sequenced was naive CD4+ T cells from PBMCs. Subset meaning: CD45RA+ positively selected. The receptor was derived from a man between 18 and 29 years old in good health. Some clones in this sample may be carry-over from other donors' samples. This chain connects TRBV28 to TRBJ2-4; D uncertain. The CDR3 reads CASSFENIQYF. CDR3 coding DNA: TGTGCCAGCAGTTTCGAAAACATTCAGTACTTC.